The text below deals with one T cell receptor beta chain. Antigen: not known. There are 15 residues in the CDR3. Germline assignment: CDR1 DFQATT and CDR2 SNEGSKA (reference sequence). The V gene end was trimmed by 6 bases and the J gene end by 0 bases; junction bases not matched to a gene: 9. This sample stems from a study of response to subunit inactivated influenza vaccine. MiXCR was run by TCRdb on the RT-PCR reads, yielding one entry per CDR3 protein. The sample shows some 800,000 distinct CDR3 sequences, less than 25% of them seen only once. Overall study results and limits: New T cells are recruited in small numbers by each seasonal influenza vaccination, according to the authors' suggestion.

The chain uses TRBV20-1 and TRBJ1-2; 8 bases match TRBD1. The receptor comes from a man aged 45-60 years who received an inactivated influenza vaccine. Sequencing used PBMCs from blood, obtained 4 to 6 days after vaccination. CDR3: CSAADTGGANYGYTF. The CDR3 DNA follows: TGCAGTGCCGCGGATACAGGGGGGGCTAACTATGGCTACACCTTC.